The 29 T cell receptor beta chains given below trace back to one sample, sequenced in a study of siplizumab effects on memory and regulatory T cells. The table came from immunoSEQ multiplex PCR; TCRdb's copy has only in-frame clones and leaves some out. The sample consists of 92,000 or so clones, approximately 90% of them appearing once. Sequenced input: CD4+ T cells sorted from blood. Every receptor here comes from a human donor in good health.

This rearrangement joins TRBV30 to TRBJ1-2; D possibly corresponds to TRBD1 (5 bases). With 5 bases removed from V and 6 bases from J, the gap between germline ends came to 16 bases. The CDR3 totals 13 residues. Germline-derived CDR1 and CDR2 are GTSNPN and SVGIG (reference sequence). This CDR3 reads CAWGRKGAHGYTF. In DNA form, the CDR3 reads TGTGCCTGGGGTCGTAAAGGGGCGCATGGCTACACCTTC.

V usage is TRBV7-3 and J usage is TRBJ2-6, with a possible D match to TRBD1 (5 bases). The germline V and J ends were trimmed by 5 bases and 4 bases, with 12 bases remaining between them. The length of the CDR3 is 15 residues. Germline CDR1 reads SGHTA; CDR2 reads FQGTGA. CDR3 residues: CASSPGYTGANVLTF. CDR3 DNA: TGTGCCAGCAGCCCAGGGTACACCGGGGCCAACGTCCTGACTTTC.

In this sample, this clone turned up once. This chain connects TRBV6-5 to TRBJ2-1; TRBD2 might be the D (6 bases). Germline CDR1 reads MNHEY; CDR2 reads SVGAGI. Trimming shortened V by 6 bases and J by 8 bases, and 14 bases separated the two germline ends. The CDR3 length is 13 residues. This CDR3 is CASRRTNWDEQFF. The CDR3 region has the DNA TGTGCCAGCAGACGGACTAATTGGGATGAGCAGTTCTTC.

V gene TRBV21-1 combines with J gene TRBJ2-2; TRBD2 reflects the table's D call only, with no check against the DNA. TRBV21-1 is a known pseudogene. CDR3 size: 17 residues. In DNA form, the CDR3 reads TGTGCCAGCAGTAACGAGACTAGCGGGACCTTTGTCGGGGAGCTGTTTTTT. Protein product: CASSNETSGTFVGELFF.

The CDR3 bases are TGTGCCAGCAGAGAACGGACTAGCTATAATGAGCAGTTCTTC. Translation: CASRERTSYNEQFF. This chain links TRBV2 with TRBJ2-1; 8 nucleotides align to TRBD2. J lost 7 bases, V lost 6 bases, and 8 bases had no gene match. From germline, CDR1 is SNHLY and CDR2 FYNNEI. CDR3 length: 14 amino acids.

The chain joins TRBV27 to TRBJ2-7; either TRBD1 or TRBD2 may fit D (5 bases each). Germline lookup yields CDR1 MNHEY and CDR2 SMNVEV (reference sequence). V was clipped by 5 bases and J by 2 bases, with 19 bases between them. The CDR3 totals 16 residues. The DNA for the CDR3 is TGTGCCAGCAGTACGGTGGGTGGGACGGAAACCTACGAGCAGTACTTC. Translating gives CASSTVGGTETYEQYF.

This chain uses TRBV7-9 with TRBJ1-5; D perhaps matches TRBD1 (6 bases). Germline V gene data show CDR1 as SEHNR and CDR2 as FQNEAQ (reference sequence). The CDR3 runs 14 residues. V was pared by 5 bases and J by 6 bases, with 14 bases between. CDR3 sequence (DNA): TGTGCCAGCAGCCGATCAGGGGTCGGTCAGCCCCAGCATTTT. It specifies CASSRSGVGQPQHF. Complete variable domain (other parts from reference TRBV7-9 and TRBJ1-5): DTGVSQNPRHKITKRGQNVTFRCDPISEHNRLYWYRQTLGQGPEFLTYFQNEAQLEKSRLLSDRFSAERPKGSFSTLEIQRTEQGDSAMYLCASSRSGVGQPQHFGDGTRLSIL.

The chain uses TRBV6-5 and TRBJ2-7, with TRBD2 matching 10 bases. Germline values: CDR1 MNHEY, CDR2 SVGAGI. V lost 5 bases to trimming and J lost 3 bases; unmatched junction nucleotides: 4. This CDR3 comprises 14 residues. The CDR3 DNA reads as TGTGCCAGCAGTCGCGGGACTAGCGACTACGAGCAGTACTTC. Translation: CASSRGTSDYEQYF.

This chain joins TRBV21-1 and TRBJ2-2; TRBD2, the D gene given by the table, was not confirmed from the DNA. TRBV21-1 is a known pseudogene. The CDR3 consists of 18 residues. CDR3 coding DNA: TGTGCCAGCAGCACCCGGACTAGCGGGACTCCGAACACCGGGGAGCTGTTTTTT. This codes for CASSTRTSGTPNTGELFF.

V is TRBV4-1 and J is TRBJ2-1, with D hard to call. V was clipped by 1 base and J by 2 bases, with 9 bases between them. Germline CDR1 MGHRA, CDR2 YSYEKL. CDR3 length: 15 residues. The CDR3 spells CASSQGAGPYNEQFF. The CDR3 region has the DNA TGCGCCAGCAGCCAAGGGGCAGGACCCTACAATGAGCAGTTCTTC.

V gene TRBV20-1 combines with J gene TRBJ2-5, with D perhaps TRBD2 (5 bases). This CDR3 has 11 residues. Trimming cost V 5 bases and J 5 bases, with 9 bases left between them. CDR1 DFQATT and CDR2 SNEGSKA come from the germline V gene (reference sequence). The DNA of the CDR3 is TGCAGTGCTGGTCCGGGGGAGACCCAGTACTTC. Translation gives CSAGPGETQYF.

The chain joins TRBV7-2 to TRBJ2-1; D remains ambiguous. The germline gives CDR1 SGHTA, CDR2 FQGNSA. V lost 4 bases and J 4 bases, leaving 8 bases between the germline ends. The CDR3 has 13 residues. Here the CDR3 reads CASSSQSYNEQFF. CDR3 bases: TGTGCCAGCAGCTCCCAGAGTTACAATGAGCAGTTCTTC.

The chain joins TRBV29-1 to TRBJ2-5; no clear D gene. Germline V lookup: CDR1 SQVTM, CDR2 ANQGSEA. This CDR3 region has 12 residues. Trimming removed 1 base from V and 3 bases from J, with 6 bases in between. The CDR3 region has the DNA TGCAGCGTTGAAGTTGGGGAAGAGACCCAGTACTTC. It yields the protein CSVEVGEETQYF.

The V call is TRBV30, the J call TRBJ1-3; D is unresolved. The CDR3 consists of 12 residues. Germline V gives CDR1 GTSNPN, CDR2 SVGIG (reference sequence). The CDR3 here is CGGGSSGNTIYF. The CDR3 DNA reads TGTGGTGGCGGGAGCTCTGGAAACACCATATATTTT.

This chain joins TRBV7-3 and TRBJ1-6; 8 bases match TRBD1. After removal of 3 bases from V and 8 bases from J, the junction contained 3 bases not matched to a gene. The CDR3 sequence is 14 residues long. Germline V lookup: CDR1 SGHTA, CDR2 FQGTGA. CDR3 DNA: TGTGCCAGCAGCTTGACAGGGGCCGATTCACCCCTCCACTTT. Translated: CASSLTGADSPLHF.

This rearrangement joins TRBV2 to TRBJ2-6; TRBD2 matches 7 bases. Germline V gives CDR1 SNHLY, CDR2 FYNNEI. The CDR3 runs to 17 residues. V lost 7 bases, J lost 0 bases, and 9 bases stayed unmatched. CDR3 DNA: TGTGCCAGCACCCGGGGTAGCGGGCGCTCTGGGGCCAACGTCCTGACTTTC. This translates into CASTRGSGRSGANVLTF.

The chain combines TRBV6-5 with TRBJ1-6; maybe TRBD1 (6 bases). The germline V and J ends were trimmed by 2 bases and 10 bases, with 6 bases remaining between them. CDR3 length equals 12 residues. CDR1 MNHEY and CDR2 SVGAGI come from the germline V gene. The CDR3 DNA reads as TGTGCCAGCAGTTACAGGGGGTCACCCCTCCACTTT. This gives the protein CASSYRGSPLHF.

The V gene is TRBV11-1, the J gene TRBJ1-1; D remains ambiguous. CDR1 is SGHAT and CDR2 is FQDESV in the germline V gene (reference sequence). The CDR3 loop spans 9 amino acids. Deletions cut 4 bases from V and 12 bases from J, with 6 bases between. CDR3 in DNA: TGTGCCAGCAGCTCTGATCCTTTCTTT. Translating gives CASSSDPFF.

CDR3 bases: TGTGCCAGCAGTGCTGACAGGGTTGGAAACACCATATATTTT. Amino acid sequence: CASSADRVGNTIYF. The chain links TRBV2 to TRBJ1-3, with 7 bases matching TRBD1. Per the germline V gene, CDR1 is SNHLY and CDR2 is FYNNEI. Unmatched junction bases numbered 3, after V lost 4 bases and J lost 3 bases. This CDR3 spans 14 amino acids.

The chain is built from TRBV7-9 and TRBJ2-4; 8 nucleotides agree with TRBD2. Losses at the gene ends were 5 bases for V and 8 bases for J; bases not matched to a gene: 8. The CDR3 is 14 residues long. Germline values: CDR1 SEHNR, CDR2 FQNEAQ (reference sequence). DNA for the CDR3: TGTGCCAGCAGCGGGGGACTAGACTTCTACATTCAGTACTTC. Its translation: CASSGGLDFYIQYF.

The chain uses TRBV29-1 and TRBJ1-2, with 7 bases aligning to TRBD1. This CDR3 contains 12 residues. Germline values: CDR1 SQVTM, CDR2 ANQGSEA. Germline trimming cut 6 bases from V and 8 bases from J; bases unmatched to any gene: 9. The DNA for the CDR3 is TGCAGCGTCGAACTCAGGGGGAGCGGCTACACCTTC. This sequence encodes CSVELRGSGYTF.

The CDR3 coding sequence is TGTGCCAGCATAGCCACGGACTATGGCTACACCTTC. Amino acids: CASIATDYGYTF. The gene calls are TRBV6-6 and TRBJ1-2; D call uncertain. The germline V and J ends were trimmed by 7 bases and 3 bases, with 9 bases remaining between them. Germline assignment: CDR1 MNHNY and CDR2 SVGAGI (reference sequence). CDR3 length: 12 residues.

The chain couples TRBV19 to TRBJ2-3; 7 nucleotides agree with TRBD1. Germline assignment: CDR1 LNHDA and CDR2 SQIVND (reference sequence). The CDR3 runs 14 residues. Trimming took 6 bases from V and 0 from J; bases not matched to a gene: 3. The CDR3 protein is CASRPGQSTDTQYF. CDR3 DNA: TGTGCCAGTAGGCCGGGACAGAGCACAGATACGCAGTATTTT.

The chain is built from TRBV6-6 and TRBJ2-1; TRBD2 might be the D (6 bases). Germline CDR1 reads MNHNY; CDR2 reads SVGAGI (reference sequence). V lost 4 bases to trimming and J lost 6 bases, with 19 bases between them. This CDR3 spans 16 amino acids. The CDR3 DNA follows: TGTGCCAGCAGTTCCCGGAGGGACCCTATTAGCAATGAGCAGTTCTTC. Its translation: CASSSRRDPISNEQFF.

The chain employs TRBV5-6 and TRBJ2-7, with 7 bases matching TRBD1. The CDR3 contains 13 residues. Germline CDR1 and CDR2: SGHDT and YYEEEE. The trim removed 5 bases at V and 6 bases at J, leaving 8 bases unmatched. This CDR3 is CASSPDRDAEQYF. As DNA, the CDR3 is TGTGCCAGCAGTCCAGACAGGGACGCCGAGCAGTACTTC.

A few counts support this clone. CDR3 in amino acids: CASRRGWDGPFF. In DNA, the CDR3 is TGTGCCAGCCGTAGGGGATGGGATGGGCCTTTCTTT. The chain is built from TRBV6-5 and TRBJ1-1; possibly TRBD1 for D (5 bases). The CDR3 spans 12 residues. Germline CDR1 and CDR2: MNHEY and SVGAGI. The ends were cut back, 8 bases at V and 12 bases at J, with 19 bases in the middle.

On this clone itself: The same CDR3 can be traced to other DNA sequences in this sample. The chain employs TRBV11-2 and TRBJ2-7; TRBD2 might be the D (5 bases). The CDR3 consists of 13 residues. The V end lost 5 bases, the J end lost 4 bases, and 12 bases lay between the germline ends. Looked up from germline, CDR1 is SGHAT and CDR2 is FQNNGV. DNA of the CDR3: TGTGCCAGCAGCAAAAGAAGGACTTACGAGCAGTACTTC. Translating gives CASSKRRTYEQYF. The variable domain in full, with the rest retrieved from reference TRBV11-2 and TRBJ2-7, is EAGVAQSPRYKIIEKRQSVAFWCNPISGHATLYWYQQILGQGPKLLIQFQNNGVVDDSQLPKDRFSAERLKGVDSTLKIQPAKLEDSAVYLCASSKRRTYEQYFGPGTRLTVT.

This clone was observed a handful of times. The genes are TRBV7-9 and TRBJ1-1, with D tentatively TRBD1 (5 bases). The V end was cut by 5 bases, the J end by 4 bases, with 26 bases between. In germline, CDR1 is SEHNR, CDR2 FQNEAQ (reference sequence). CDR3 length: 18 amino acids. This CDR3 reads CASSQITFRQGRITEAFF. CDR3 sequence (DNA): TGTGCCAGCAGCCAGATCACGTTCCGGCAGGGTAGGATCACTGAAGCTTTCTTT. Complete variable domain (other parts from reference TRBV7-9 and TRBJ1-1): DTGVSQNPRHKITKRGQNVTFRCDPISEHNRLYWYRQTLGQGPEFLTYFQNEAQLEKSRLLSDRFSAERPKGSFSTLEIQRTEQGDSAMYLCASSQITFRQGRITEAFFGQGTRLTVV.

The chain uses TRBV7-9 and TRBJ2-2, with D uncertain. Trimming cost V 2 bases and J 2 bases, with 0 bases left between them. Germline lookup yields CDR1 SEHNR and CDR2 FQNEAQ (reference sequence). The length of the CDR3 is 12 residues. The CDR3 nucleotides read TGTGCCAGCAGCTTAAACACCGGGGAGCTGTTTTTT. Protein product: CASSLNTGELFF.